The 9 T cell receptor beta chains reported below all come from one sample, sequenced in a study of siplizumab effects on memory and regulatory T cells. The protocol was immunoSEQ multiplex PCR, while the TCRdb copy is restricted to in-frame clones and leaves out a portion. The sample records roughly 100,000 clones, over 85% being singletons. Material for sequencing was Tregs sorted from blood. The receptor source for this set is a human donor in good health.

V is TRBV19 and J is TRBJ1-5; D not resolved. CDR1 is LNHDA and CDR2 is SQIVND in the germline V gene (reference sequence). This CDR3 contains 15 residues. Between the trimmed V and J ends, which lost 6 bases and 2 bases, there was a span of 14 bases. The CDR3 here is CASRSGEGRNQPQHF. CDR3 nucleotide sequence: TGTGCCAGTAGGAGCGGTGAGGGCCGCAATCAGCCCCAGCATTTT.

This clone has only one observation. This chain connects TRBV10-3 to TRBJ2-6, with D unclear. Trimming took off 2 bases at V and 0 bases at J, with 5 bases between the two ends. CDR1 is ENHRY and CDR2 is SYGVKD in the germline V gene. The CDR3 consists of 15 residues. The CDR3 spells CAISETVSGANVLTF. The CDR3 region has the DNA TGTGCCATCAGTGAGACAGTCTCTGGGGCCAACGTCCTGACTTTC.

The rearrangement joins TRBV19 to TRBJ2-3; the D gene is possibly TRBD1 (5 bases). V dropped 4 bases and J dropped 4 bases, with 12 bases sitting between them. CDR1 is LNHDA, CDR2 SQIVND, per germline (reference sequence). The CDR3 length is 14 residues. CDR3 in amino acids: CASSRAGYADTQYF. Here the CDR3 DNA reads TGTGCCAGTAGTAGGGCAGGGTACGCAGATACGCAGTATTTT. Complete variable domain (other parts from reference TRBV19 and TRBJ2-3): DGGITQSPKYLFRKEGQNVTLSCEQNLNHDAMYWYRQDPGQGLRLIYYSQIVNDFQKGDIAEGYSVSREKKESFPLTVTSAQKNPTAFYLCASSRAGYADTQYFGPGTRLTVL.

The chain carries TRBV5-1 and TRBJ2-3; TRBD2 aligns across 13 bases. This CDR3 has 18 residues. CDR1 and CDR2 from the germline V gene are SGHRS and YFSETQ. J lost 2 bases, V lost 4 bases, and 10 bases had no gene match. CDR3: CASSPRTGLAGFTDTQYF. The CDR3 nucleotides are TGCGCCAGCAGCCCCCGAACGGGACTAGCGGGATTCACAGATACGCAGTATTTT.

Concerning this clone: Germline and junction disagree at one end, which may indicate a read error. The V and J genes are TRBV5-5 and TRBJ1-2; no definite D call. There are 12 residues in the CDR3. Germline CDR1 reads SGHKS; CDR2 reads YYEKEE (reference sequence). CDR3 coding DNA: TGTGCCAGCAGCCCAAACCTGGACGGCTTGTCCTTC. Its protein is CASSPNLDGLSF.

The chain uses TRBV5-1 and TRBJ1-2, with TRBD1 as a possible D gene (5 bases). This CDR3 is 13 amino acids long. V lost 7 bases to trimming and J lost 8 bases, with 18 bases between them. Germline V lookup: CDR1 SGHRS, CDR2 YFSETQ. The CDR3 nucleotides read TGCGCCAGCGGGGGAGGGAACCGAAGGGGCTACACCTTC. The encoded protein is CASGGGNRRGYTF.

V is TRBV9 and J is TRBJ1-2; perhaps TRBD1 as D (5 bases). V lost 0 bases, J lost 4 bases, and 10 bases lay in between. Germline V gene data show CDR1 as SGDLS and CDR2 as YYNGEE. The CDR3 is 14 residues long. CDR3 sequence reads: CASSVDTGPYGYTF. The CDR3 DNA reads TGTGCCAGCAGCGTAGATACAGGCCCCTATGGCTACACCTTC.

The chain employs TRBV10-3 and TRBJ2-5; TRBD2 is a possible D gene (6 bases). This CDR3 comprises 13 residues. Trimming cost V 6 bases and J 4 bases, with 12 bases left between them. Germline assignment: CDR1 ENHRY and CDR2 SYGVKD. In DNA, the CDR3 is TGTGCCATCAGGGACGGGGGTCGAGAGACCCAGTACTTC. Its translation: CAIRDGGRETQYF.

The chain combines TRBV5-5 with TRBJ1-2; 8 bases agree with TRBD1. From germline, CDR1 is SGHKS and CDR2 YYEKEE (reference sequence). The V segment lost 4 bases and the J segment 12 bases; nucleotides outside the gene matches: 8. CDR3 length: 12 residues. This CDR3 reads CASSRGQERHTF. The CDR3 region has the DNA TGTGCCAGCAGCAGGGGACAGGAGAGACACACCTTC.